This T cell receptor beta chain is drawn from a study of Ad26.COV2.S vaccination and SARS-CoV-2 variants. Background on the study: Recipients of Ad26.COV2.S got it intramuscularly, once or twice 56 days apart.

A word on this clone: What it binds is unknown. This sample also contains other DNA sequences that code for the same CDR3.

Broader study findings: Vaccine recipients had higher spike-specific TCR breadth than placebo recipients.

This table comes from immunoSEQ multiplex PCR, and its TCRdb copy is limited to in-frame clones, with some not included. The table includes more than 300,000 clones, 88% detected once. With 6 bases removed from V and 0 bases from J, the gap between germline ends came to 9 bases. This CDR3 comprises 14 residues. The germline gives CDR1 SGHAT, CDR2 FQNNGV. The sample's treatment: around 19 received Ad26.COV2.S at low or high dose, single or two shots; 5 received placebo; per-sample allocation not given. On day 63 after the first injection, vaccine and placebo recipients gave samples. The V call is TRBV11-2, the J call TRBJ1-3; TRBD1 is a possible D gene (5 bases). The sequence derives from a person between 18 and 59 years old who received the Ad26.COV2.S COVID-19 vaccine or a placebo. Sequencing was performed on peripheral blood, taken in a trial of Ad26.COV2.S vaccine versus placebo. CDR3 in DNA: TGTGCCAGCAGTTTTGGGGGCTCTGGAAACACCATATATTTT. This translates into CASSFGGSGNTIYF.